Below are 17 T cell receptor beta chains sequenced from a single sample in a study of beta chain features in type 1 diabetes. Study-level findings and limits: People with Type 1 diabetes carried modestly yet significantly shorter TCRB CDR3s in all four CD4+ subsets.

What was sequenced were expressed TCRB transcripts, since all of the isolated RNA had been reverse transcribed. Assay: immunoSEQ multiplex PCR; the TCRdb copy retains only in-frame clones and omits some. The top ten clones hold about 0.089% of a sample with around 150,000 clones, over 55% of them seen once. No antigen has been identified for these receptors. The sequenced sample was naive CD4+ T cells from blood. The source is a man aged 30 to 39 with type 1 diabetes.

The V and J genes are TRBV23-1 and TRBJ1-5; D gene ambiguous. TRBV23-1 has ORF status, its function being uncertain. Trimming left V 5 bases short and J 0 bases short, with 29 bases between. The CDR3 is 21 amino acids. The CDR3 nucleotides are TGCGCCAGCAGTTCTACTGGACGGTCCAACCGTCCTACGTATAGCAATCAGCCCCAGCATTTT. Residues: CASSSTGRSNRPTYSNQPQHF.

This chain joins TRBV29-1 and TRBJ2-1; D perhaps matches TRBD2 (5 bases). The V and J ends lost 7 bases and 0 bases respectively, with 16 bases between them. CDR1 is SQVTM, CDR2 ANQGSEA, per germline. The CDR3 contains 15 residues. CDR3 in amino acids: CSAEGITSSYNEQFF. CDR3 sequence (DNA): TGCAGCGCCGAGGGAATAACTAGCTCCTACAATGAGCAGTTCTTC.

V gene TRBV15 combines with J gene TRBJ2-3; tentative D call: TRBD2 (7 bases). Germline assignment: CDR1 LNHNV and CDR2 YYDKDF (reference sequence). The V end lost 0 bases, the J end lost 2 bases, and 12 bases lay between the germline ends. The CDR3 consists of 16 residues. The chain's CDR3 is CATSRDRGDTTDTQYF. As DNA, the CDR3 is TGTGCCACCAGCAGAGATCGGGGGGACACCACAGATACGCAGTATTTT.

This chain joins TRBV18 and TRBJ1-1, with a possible D match to TRBD1 (6 bases). Trimming cost V 5 bases and J 2 bases, with 18 bases left between them. The length of the CDR3 is 16 residues. Germline lookup yields CDR1 KGHSH and CDR2 LQKENI. The CDR3 sequence is CASSTQGIRGNTEAFF. Here the CDR3 DNA reads TGTGCCAGCTCAACCCAGGGAATCAGGGGAAACACTGAAGCTTTCTTT.

The rearrangement links TRBV29-1 to TRBJ1-1; 8 bases map to TRBD1. Losses at the gene ends were 5 bases for V and 4 bases for J; bases not matched to a gene: 6. Germline lookup yields CDR1 SQVTM and CDR2 ANQGSEA. The CDR3 length is 13 residues. CDR3 sequence reads: CSVWTGSGTEAFF. The DNA of the CDR3 is TGCAGCGTTTGGACAGGGTCAGGCACTGAAGCTTTCTTT. The full variable domain, in which reference TRBV29-1 and TRBJ1-1 provide the parts outside the CDR3, is SAVISQKPSRDICQRGTSLTIQCQVDSQVTMMFWYRQQPGQSLTLIATANQGSEATYESGFVIDKFPISRPNLTFSTLTVSNMSPEDSSIYLCSVWTGSGTEAFFGQGTRLTVV.

V and J are TRBV30 and TRBJ1-3; D perhaps matches TRBD1 (5 bases). Trimming removed 4 bases at V and 0 bases at J, with 10 bases between. Germline loops: CDR1 GTSNPN, CDR2 SVGIG (reference sequence). The CDR3 has 14 residues. The CDR3: CAWTIRGSGNTIYF. CDR3 nucleotides: TGTGCCTGGACTATTAGGGGCTCTGGAAACACCATATATTTT.

This clone was counted a few times. This sequence joins TRBV29-1 and TRBJ2-7; 9 bases line up with TRBD1. Unmatched junction bases numbered 4, after V lost 4 bases and J lost 0 bases. This CDR3 region has 14 residues. The germline CDR1 and CDR2 sequences are SQVTM and ANQGSEA. The CDR3 region has the DNA TGCAGCGTTGGGAGACAGGGGGTCTCCTACGAGCAGTACTTC. The encoded protein is CSVGRQGVSYEQYF.

The V gene is TRBV6-5, the J gene TRBJ2-4; TRBD1 matches at 9 bases. Germline lookup yields CDR1 MNHEY and CDR2 SVGAGI. V was clipped by 7 bases and J by 3 bases; unmatched bases: 4. The CDR3 covers 14 residues. CDR3 protein: CASTQGQGKNIQYF. In DNA, the CDR3 is TGTGCCAGCACCCAGGGACAGGGCAAAAACATTCAGTACTTC.

The J gene is TRBJ2-7, the V gene TRBV2; D is undetermined. This CDR3 spans 13 amino acids. Trimming left V 0 bases short and J 6 bases short, with 9 bases between. Germline assignment: CDR1 SNHLY and CDR2 FYNNEI. The CDR3: CASSEALAGEQYF. CDR3 in DNA: TGTGCCAGCAGTGAAGCGCTCGCCGGCGAGCAGTACTTC. Drawing the rest from reference TRBV2 and TRBJ2-7, the complete variable domain is EPEVTQTPSHQVTQMGQEVILRCVPISNHLYFYWYRQILGQKVEFLVSFYNNEISEKSEIFDDQFSVERPDGSNFTLKIRSTKLEDSAMYFCASSEALAGEQYFGPGTRLTVT.

J is TRBJ2-6 and V is TRBV4-3, with 11 bases lining up with TRBD1. V dropped 3 bases and J dropped 0; count of bases not matched to a gene: 7. The CDR3 loop spans 19 amino acids. The germline V gene encodes CDR1 LGHNA and CDR2 YSLEER. This CDR3 is CASSQAGTGGPSGANVLTF. The DNA of the CDR3 is TGCGCCAGCAGCCAGGCTGGGACAGGGGGACCCTCTGGGGCCAACGTCCTGACTTTC.

This clone was detected only once. This chain links TRBV18 with TRBJ1-1; unclear D gene. This CDR3 contains 11 residues. Germline V gene data show CDR1 as KGHSH and CDR2 as LQKENI. The V end lost 8 bases, the J end lost 5 bases, and 9 bases lay between the germline ends. The CDR3 sequence: CASGGGTEAFF. CDR3 DNA sequence: TGTGCCAGCGGAGGAGGGACTGAAGCTTTCTTT.

This clone was counted between two and nine times. The chain joins TRBV9 to TRBJ1-5, with D hard to call. Germline CDR1 SGDLS, CDR2 YYNGEE. This CDR3 has 15 amino acids. V was clipped by 0 bases and J by 3 bases, with 10 bases between them. CDR3 sequence: CASSVDPGNNQPQHF. The CDR3, as DNA: TGTGCCAGCAGCGTAGACCCGGGCAACAATCAGCCCCAGCATTTT.

The chain joins TRBV20-1 to TRBJ2-7, with D unclear. V lost 3 bases to trimming and J lost 6 bases, with 9 bases between them. CDR1 and CDR2 from the germline V gene are DFQATT and SNEGSKA (reference sequence). This CDR3 has 11 amino acids. In DNA form, the CDR3 reads TGCAGTGCTAGGGGCAGCACCGAGCAGTACTTC. This sequence encodes CSARGSTEQYF.

Comments on this clone: At one end, the junction sequence differs from germline, possibly due to a read error. The chain employs TRBV6-5 and TRBJ2-4; TRBD1 agrees at 8 bases. Germline V gene data show CDR1 as MNHEY and CDR2 as SVGAGI. This CDR3 has 15 amino acids. CDR3 protein: CASSRTGSATNIQYF. CDR3 nucleotides: TGTGCCAGCAGCCGGACAGGGTCGGCCACAAACATTCAGTACTTC.

This clone was seen only once. The V gene is TRBV4-1, the J gene TRBJ2-7; D perhaps matches TRBD1 (5 bases). Per the germline V gene, CDR1 is MGHRA and CDR2 is YSYEKL. This CDR3 spans 14 amino acids. The germline V and J ends were trimmed by 2 bases and 5 bases, with 13 bases remaining between them. The CDR3 sequence is CASSQSSRENEQYF. DNA for the CDR3: TGCGCCAGCAGCCAATCGTCCAGGGAAAACGAGCAGTACTTC.

V gene TRBV6-6 combines with J gene TRBJ2-7, with D uncertain. Germline V gene sequence: CDR1 MNHNY, CDR2 SVGAGI (reference sequence). V gave up 0 bases and J gave up 2 bases, with 14 bases separating them. This CDR3 is 16 amino acids long. CDR3: CASSYSNKGRPYEQYF. Written as DNA, the CDR3 is TGTGCCAGCAGTTACTCGAATAAGGGCAGGCCCTACGAGCAGTACTTC.

This clone was seen a single time. This sequence joins TRBV7-2 and TRBJ2-7; tentative D call: TRBD1 (6 bases). The CDR3 consists of 13 residues. Germline assignment: CDR1 SGHTA and CDR2 FQGNSA. The V and J ends lost 3 bases and 3 bases respectively, with 9 bases between them. CDR3 bases: TGTGCCAGCAGCTTGCGACAGGTCTACGAGCAGTACTTC. Translation: CASSLRQVYEQYF.